The clone carrying this TCR beta chain was detected only a few times. Its antigen is unknown. CDR1 and CDR2 from the germline V gene are LNHDA and SQIVND (reference sequence). This CDR3 is 14 amino acids long. The J segment lost 4 bases and the V segment lost 7 bases, leaving 8 bases of the junction unmatched. This entry comes from a study of cytomegalovirus exposure and HLA in healthy donors. The PCR made use of 60 Vbeta and 13 Jbeta primers. Original processing methods: As a later analysis found, there were 78 million or so unique TCR beta chains, of which roughly 11 million were shared. TCRdb's copy holds only in-frame clones and misses some; the assay was immunoSEQ multiplex PCR. V and J calls and clone size follow that table, whereas D and trimming were derived from the DNA. The repertoire has around 89,000 clones, 65% to 80% of them found once; the top ten carry 2.5% to 3.5%. Broader study findings: By a later analysis, the bulk of CMV-associated TCR beta chains appeared HLA-restricted. Most TCR sequences showed up rarely, but some public TCRs showed up in many donors.

The sequenced sample was PBMCs. This rearrangement joins TRBV19 to TRBJ1-1; 8 bases match TRBD1. The TCR was taken from a man in his forties in good health and CMV-seronegative. CDR3 DNA: TGTGCCAGTATCCAGGGGGCGCGGGGCACTGAAGCTTTCTTT. This encodes CASIQGARGTEAFF.